Sequencing of this T cell receptor (beta chain) was carried out in a study of T cells after yellow fever vaccination. For the study at large: The SMART-Seq v4 Ultra Low Input method served to prepare the low-cell-number fractions. Regarding the study as a whole: After the booster, approximately 96% of CD4 and 88% of CD8 primary-response clones were re-detected.

V was pared by 7 bases and J by 6 bases, with 16 bases between. CDR3 length: 12 residues. Germline V lookup: CDR1 SQVTM, CDR2 ANQGSEA. 5'RACE template switching produced TCR cDNA carrying a universal primer site and UMIs. TCRdb used MiXCR to reprocess the 5' RACE reads, holding one entry per CDR3 protein. The sample records 620,000 or so distinct CDR3 sequences, roughly an eighth being singletons. About this clonotype: What it recognizes is unknown.

The chain joins TRBV29-1 to TRBJ2-7; possible D gene TRBD2, 7 bases. Sequenced here: PBMCs, sampled on the day of the yellow fever booster vaccination. This clonotype originated in a young man who received the YFV17D yellow fever vaccine. The CDR3, as DNA: TGCAGCGCCCGGGGGGCTAGTTCCGAGCAGTACTTC. Translating gives CSARGASSEQYF.